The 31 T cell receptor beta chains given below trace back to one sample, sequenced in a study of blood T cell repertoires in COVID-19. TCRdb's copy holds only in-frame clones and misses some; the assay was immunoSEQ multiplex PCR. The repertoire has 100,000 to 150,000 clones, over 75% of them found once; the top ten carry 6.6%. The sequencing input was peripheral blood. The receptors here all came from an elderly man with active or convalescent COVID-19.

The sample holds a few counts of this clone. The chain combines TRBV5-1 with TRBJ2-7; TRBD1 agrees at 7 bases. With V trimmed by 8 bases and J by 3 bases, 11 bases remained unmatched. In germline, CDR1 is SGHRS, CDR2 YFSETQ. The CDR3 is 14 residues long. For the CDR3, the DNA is TGCGCCAGTTCAACAGGGGTCCCCGGCTACGAGCAGTACTTC. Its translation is CASSTGVPGYEQYF.

CDR3 protein: CASTLAGAYEQYF. The CDR3 DNA follows: TGTGCCAGCACATTAGCGGGGGCTTACGAGCAGTACTTC. The rearrangement links TRBV12-3 or TRBV12-4 to TRBJ2-7, with TRBD2 identical over 9 bases. This CDR3 region has 13 residues. V dropped 7 bases and J dropped 4; count of bases not matched to a gene: 5.

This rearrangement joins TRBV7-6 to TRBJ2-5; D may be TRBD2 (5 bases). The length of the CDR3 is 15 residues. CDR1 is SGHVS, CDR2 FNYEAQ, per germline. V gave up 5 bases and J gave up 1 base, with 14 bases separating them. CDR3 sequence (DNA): TGTGCCAGCAGCGCTGTGTCCACTAGCCAAGAGACCCAGTACTTC. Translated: CASSAVSTSQETQYF.

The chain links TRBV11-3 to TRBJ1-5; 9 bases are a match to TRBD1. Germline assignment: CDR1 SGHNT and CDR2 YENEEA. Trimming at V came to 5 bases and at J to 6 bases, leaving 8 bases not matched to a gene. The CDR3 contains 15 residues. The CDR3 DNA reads TGTGCCAGCAGCCCCCCGGGACAGGGCATTCAGCCCCAGCATTTT. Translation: CASSPPGQGIQPQHF.

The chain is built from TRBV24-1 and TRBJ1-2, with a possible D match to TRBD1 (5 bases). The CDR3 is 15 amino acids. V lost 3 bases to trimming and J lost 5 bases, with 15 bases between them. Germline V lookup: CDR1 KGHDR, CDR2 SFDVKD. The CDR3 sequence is CATSDAPTGEYGYTF. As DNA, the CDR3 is TGTGCCACCAGTGATGCACCCACGGGGGAATATGGCTACACCTTC.

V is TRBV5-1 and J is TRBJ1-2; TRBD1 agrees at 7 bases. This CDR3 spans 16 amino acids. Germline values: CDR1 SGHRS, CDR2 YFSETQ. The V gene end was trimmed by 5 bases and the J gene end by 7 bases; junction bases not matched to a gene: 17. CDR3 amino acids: CASRDATGTAVSGYTF. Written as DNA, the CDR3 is TGCGCCAGCAGGGACGCGACCGGGACAGCTGTGTCTGGCTACACCTTC.

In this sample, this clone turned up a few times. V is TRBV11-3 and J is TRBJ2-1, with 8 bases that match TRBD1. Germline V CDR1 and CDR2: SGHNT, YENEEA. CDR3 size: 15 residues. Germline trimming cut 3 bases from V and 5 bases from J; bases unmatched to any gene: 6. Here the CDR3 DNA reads TGTGCCAGCAGCTTTTCTGGACAGGGTAACAATGAGCAGTTCTTC. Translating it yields CASSFSGQGNNEQFF.

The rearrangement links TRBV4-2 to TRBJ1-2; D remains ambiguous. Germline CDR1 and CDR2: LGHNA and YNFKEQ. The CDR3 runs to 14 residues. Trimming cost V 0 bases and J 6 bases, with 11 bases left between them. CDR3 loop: CASSQDPGRNGYTF. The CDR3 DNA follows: TGTGCCAGCAGCCAAGACCCGGGTCGGAATGGCTACACCTTC.

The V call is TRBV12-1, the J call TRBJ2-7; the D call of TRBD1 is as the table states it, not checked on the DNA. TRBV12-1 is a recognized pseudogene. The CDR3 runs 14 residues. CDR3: CASSSVGHHYEQYF. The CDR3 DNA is TGTGCCAGCAGCTCTGTGGGACACCACTACGAGCAGTACTTC.

The CDR3 DNA is TGCGCCAGCAGCTCCGGGACTAGCCCAGATACGCAGTATTTT. Translating it yields CASSSGTSPDTQYF. The gene calls are TRBV5-1 and TRBJ2-3, with 9 positions matching TRBD2. The V gene's germline CDR1 is SGHRS and CDR2 YFSETQ. The CDR3 is made up of 14 amino acids. The V and J ends lost 3 bases and 4 bases, in that order; junction bases with no gene match: 3.

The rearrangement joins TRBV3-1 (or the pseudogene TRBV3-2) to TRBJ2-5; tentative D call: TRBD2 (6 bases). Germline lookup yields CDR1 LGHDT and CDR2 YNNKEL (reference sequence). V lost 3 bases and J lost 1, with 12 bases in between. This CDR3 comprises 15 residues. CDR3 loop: CASSHRGMTQETQYF. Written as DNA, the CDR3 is TGTGCCAGCAGCCATCGGGGGATGACCCAAGAGACCCAGTACTTC.

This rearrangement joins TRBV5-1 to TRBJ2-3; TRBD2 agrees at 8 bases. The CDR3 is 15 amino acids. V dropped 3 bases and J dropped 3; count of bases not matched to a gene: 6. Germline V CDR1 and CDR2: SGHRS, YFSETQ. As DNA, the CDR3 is TGCGCCAGCAGCTCCGGGGGGGCTGGAACAGATACGCAGTATTTT. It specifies CASSSGGAGTDTQYF.

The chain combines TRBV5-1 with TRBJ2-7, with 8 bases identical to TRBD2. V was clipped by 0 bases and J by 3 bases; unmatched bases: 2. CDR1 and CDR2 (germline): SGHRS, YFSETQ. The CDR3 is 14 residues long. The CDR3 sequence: CASSLGSGGYEQYF. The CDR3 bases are TGCGCCAGCAGCTTGGGAAGCGGGGGCTACGAGCAGTACTTC.

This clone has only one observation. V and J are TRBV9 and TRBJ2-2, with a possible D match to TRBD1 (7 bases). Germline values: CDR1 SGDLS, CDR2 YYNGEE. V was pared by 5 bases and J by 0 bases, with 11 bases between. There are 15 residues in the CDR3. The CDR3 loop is CASSPGGSNTGELFF. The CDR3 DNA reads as TGTGCCAGCAGTCCAGGGGGGTCGAACACCGGGGAGCTGTTTTTT.

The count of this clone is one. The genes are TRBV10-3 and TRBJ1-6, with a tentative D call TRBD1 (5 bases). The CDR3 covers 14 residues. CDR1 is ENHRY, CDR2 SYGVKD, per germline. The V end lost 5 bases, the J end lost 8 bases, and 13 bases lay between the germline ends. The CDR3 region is CAISLQGRDSPLHF. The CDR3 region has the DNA TGTGCCATCAGTCTCCAGGGTAGGGATTCACCCCTCCACTTT.

CDR3 nucleotides: TGTGCCAGCAGCCACCCGGGCTCTGGAAACACCATATATTTT. This translates into CASSHPGSGNTIYF. The chain employs TRBV3-1 (or the pseudogene TRBV3-2) and TRBJ1-3; no clear D gene. Trimming removed 3 bases from V and 0 bases from J, with 6 bases in between. Germline V gene sequence: CDR1 LGHDT, CDR2 YNNKEL (reference sequence). The CDR3 has 14 amino acids.

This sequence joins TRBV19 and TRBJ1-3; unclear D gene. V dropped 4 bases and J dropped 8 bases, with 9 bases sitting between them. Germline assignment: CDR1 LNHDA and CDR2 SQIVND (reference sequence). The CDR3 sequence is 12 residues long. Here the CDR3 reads CASSTTPDTIYF. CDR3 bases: TGTGCCAGTAGTACCACCCCGGACACCATATATTTT.

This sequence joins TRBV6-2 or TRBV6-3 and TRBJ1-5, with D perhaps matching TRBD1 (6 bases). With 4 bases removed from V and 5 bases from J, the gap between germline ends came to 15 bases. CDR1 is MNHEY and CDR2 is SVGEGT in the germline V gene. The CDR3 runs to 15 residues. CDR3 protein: CASSLHTGFDQPQHF. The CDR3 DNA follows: TGTGCCAGCAGTTTACATACAGGGTTTGATCAGCCCCAGCATTTT.

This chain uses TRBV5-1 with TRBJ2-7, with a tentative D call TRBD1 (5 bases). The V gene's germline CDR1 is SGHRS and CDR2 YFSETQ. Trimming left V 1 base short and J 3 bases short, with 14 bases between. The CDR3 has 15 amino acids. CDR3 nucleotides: TGCGCCAGCAGCTTGACCCTAGACAGCAGCTACGAGCAGTACTTC. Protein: CASSLTLDSSYEQYF. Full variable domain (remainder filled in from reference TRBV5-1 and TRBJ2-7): KAGVTQTPRYLIKTRGQQVTLSCSPISGHRSVSWYQQTPGQGLQFLFEYFSETQRNKGNFPGRFSGRQFSNSRSEMNVSTLELGDSALYLCASSLTLDSSYEQYFGPGTRLTVT.

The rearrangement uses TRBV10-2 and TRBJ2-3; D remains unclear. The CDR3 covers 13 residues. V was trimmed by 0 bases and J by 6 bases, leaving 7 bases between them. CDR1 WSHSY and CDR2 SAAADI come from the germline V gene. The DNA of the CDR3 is TGCGCCAGCAGTGAGTCGGTCCGGGATACGCAGTATTTT. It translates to CASSESVRDTQYF.

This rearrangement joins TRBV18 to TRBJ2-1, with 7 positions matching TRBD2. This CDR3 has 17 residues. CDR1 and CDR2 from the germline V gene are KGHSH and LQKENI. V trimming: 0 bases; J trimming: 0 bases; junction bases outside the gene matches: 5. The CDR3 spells CASSPPNGGSSYNEQFF. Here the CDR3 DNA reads TGTGCCAGCTCACCACCTAACGGCGGGAGCTCCTACAATGAGCAGTTCTTC.

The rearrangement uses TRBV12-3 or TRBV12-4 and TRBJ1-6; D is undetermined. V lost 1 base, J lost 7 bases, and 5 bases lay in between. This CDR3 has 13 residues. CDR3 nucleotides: TGTGCCAGCAGTTTAGAGAGGAATTCACCCCTCCACTTT. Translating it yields CASSLERNSPLHF.

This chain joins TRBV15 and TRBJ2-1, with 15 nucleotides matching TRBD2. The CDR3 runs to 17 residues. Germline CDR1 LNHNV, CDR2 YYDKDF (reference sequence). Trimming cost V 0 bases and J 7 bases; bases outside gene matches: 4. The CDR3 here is CATSREGTSGGLNEQFF. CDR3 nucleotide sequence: TGTGCCACCAGCAGAGAGGGGACTAGCGGGGGGCTTAATGAGCAGTTCTTC.

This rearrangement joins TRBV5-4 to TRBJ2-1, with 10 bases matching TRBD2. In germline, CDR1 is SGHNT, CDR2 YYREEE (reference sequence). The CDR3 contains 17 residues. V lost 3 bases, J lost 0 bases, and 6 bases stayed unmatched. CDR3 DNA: TGTGCCAGCAGCTCCGGACTAGCGGCTAGCTCCTACAATGAGCAGTTCTTC. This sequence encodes CASSSGLAASSYNEQFF.

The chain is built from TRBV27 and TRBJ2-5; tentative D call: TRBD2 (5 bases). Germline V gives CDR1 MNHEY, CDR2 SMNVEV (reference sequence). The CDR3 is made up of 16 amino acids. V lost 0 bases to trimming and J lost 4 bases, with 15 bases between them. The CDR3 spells CASSLSIKGGLETQYF. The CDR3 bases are TGTGCCAGCAGTTTATCGATCAAGGGCGGGTTAGAGACCCAGTACTTC.

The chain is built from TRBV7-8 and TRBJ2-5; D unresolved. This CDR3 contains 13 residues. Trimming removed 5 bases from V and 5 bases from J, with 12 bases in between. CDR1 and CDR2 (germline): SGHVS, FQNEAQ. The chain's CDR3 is CASSRNPRETQYF. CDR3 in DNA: TGTGCCAGCAGCCGGAATCCCCGGGAGACCCAGTACTTC.

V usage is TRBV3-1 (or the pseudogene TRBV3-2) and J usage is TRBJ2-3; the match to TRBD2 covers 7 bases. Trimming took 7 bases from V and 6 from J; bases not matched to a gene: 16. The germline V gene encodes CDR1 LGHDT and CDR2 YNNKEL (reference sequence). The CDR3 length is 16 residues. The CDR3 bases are TGTGCCAGCACCAAACGCAGCGGACTAGGGACGGATACGCAGTATTTT. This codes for CASTKRSGLGTDTQYF.

CDR3 sequence reads: CATNRDLNTGELFF. The CDR3 coding sequence is TGTGCCACGAACCGGGACTTGAACACCGGGGAGCTGTTTTTT. The chain employs TRBV10-3 and TRBJ2-2; TRBD2 might be the D (6 bases). V was cut by 10 bases and J by 1 base, with 13 bases left in between. CDR3 size: 14 residues. Germline V CDR1 and CDR2: ENHRY, SYGVKD.

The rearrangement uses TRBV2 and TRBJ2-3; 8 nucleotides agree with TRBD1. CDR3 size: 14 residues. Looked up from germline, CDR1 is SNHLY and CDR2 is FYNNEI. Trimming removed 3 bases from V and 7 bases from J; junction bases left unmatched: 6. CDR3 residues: CASSESRGPNTQYF. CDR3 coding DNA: TGTGCCAGCAGTGAGTCCAGGGGGCCAAATACGCAGTATTTT.

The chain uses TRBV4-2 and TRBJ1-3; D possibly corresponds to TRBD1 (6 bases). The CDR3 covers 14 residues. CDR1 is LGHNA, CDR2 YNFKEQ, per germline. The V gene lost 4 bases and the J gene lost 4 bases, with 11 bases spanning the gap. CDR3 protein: CASSRGTSGNTIYF. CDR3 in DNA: TGTGCCAGCAGCCGAGGGACATCCGGAAACACCATATATTTT.

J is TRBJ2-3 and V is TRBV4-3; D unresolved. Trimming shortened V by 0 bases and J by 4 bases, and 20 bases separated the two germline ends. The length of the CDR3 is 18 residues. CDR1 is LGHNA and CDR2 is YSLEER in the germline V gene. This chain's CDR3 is CASSQDLGASNVPDTQYF. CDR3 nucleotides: TGCGCCAGCAGCCAAGATCTTGGAGCTAGTAACGTTCCAGATACGCAGTATTTT.